The next 3 T cell receptor beta chains were all read from a single sample in a study of shared clonotypes between healthy human individuals. Profiling relied on immunoSEQ multiplex PCR, and the TCRdb table lists in-frame clones only, not all of them. The profile shows about 470,000 clones, roughly 80% of them singletons. The sample comprised PBMCs. The origin of the receptors is a woman aged 40 to 50 in good health. Some clones in this sample may be carry-over from other donors' samples.

V gene TRBV5-1 combines with J gene TRBJ1-2; TRBD1 matches 7 bases. CDR3 length: 13 amino acids. The germline V gene encodes CDR1 SGHRS and CDR2 YFSETQ. The V gene end was trimmed by 4 bases and the J gene end by 7 bases; junction bases not matched to a gene: 7. The CDR3 protein is CASSPEDRAGYTF. The CDR3 DNA follows: TGCGCCAGCAGCCCAGAAGACAGGGCTGGCTACACCTTC.

As for this clone: Other DNA sequences of this sample code for an identical CDR3. The chain has TRBV5-1 and TRBJ2-1; 9 nucleotides line up with TRBD2. CDR1 is SGHRS, CDR2 YFSETQ, per germline. The length of the CDR3 is 15 residues. Trimming took 0 bases from V and 4 from J; bases not matched to a gene: 2. The CDR3 nucleotides read TGCGCCAGCAGCTTGGGGCTAGCGGGATACAATGAGCAGTTCTTC. It specifies CASSLGLAGYNEQFF.

This clone was found many times. The chain is built from TRBV7-8 and TRBJ1-2; TRBD1 is a possible D gene (6 bases). Trimming removed 0 bases from V and 8 bases from J, with 7 bases in between. The CDR3 has 12 amino acids. Looked up from germline, CDR1 is SGHVS and CDR2 is FQNEAQ. CDR3 protein: CASSLAGQGYTF. Here the CDR3 DNA reads TGTGCCAGCAGCTTAGCAGGACAGGGCTACACCTTC.